Below are 14 T cell receptor beta chains sequenced from a single sample in a study of OX40 agonist ivuxolimab in advanced cancers. Only in-frame clones appear in the TCRdb table, and some are missing; sequencing was by immunoSEQ multiplex PCR. This table holds about 70,000 clones, 85% to 90% found once. Here the sequenced sample was CD4+ or CD8+ T cells sorted from blood, taken in a trial of the OX40 agonist ivuxolimab. These receptors all come from an adult with an advanced solid tumor such as melanoma, head and neck, liver or kidney cancer.

The chain joins TRBV5-1 to TRBJ1-3, with a tentative D call TRBD1 (5 bases). Germline loops: CDR1 SGHRS, CDR2 YFSETQ. The CDR3 is 13 residues long. V lost 0 bases and J lost 4, with 5 bases in between. CDR3 in amino acids: CASSLGQGNTIYF. The CDR3 DNA reads as TGCGCCAGCAGCTTGGGACAGGGAAACACCATATATTTT.

The chain combines TRBV2 with TRBJ2-5; D gene ambiguous. The CDR3 covers 13 residues. CDR1 and CDR2 from the germline V gene are SNHLY and FYNNEI. Trimming removed 4 bases at V and 0 bases at J, with 6 bases between. This chain's CDR3 is CASSAQNQETQYF. The CDR3 DNA sequence: TGTGCCAGCAGTGCCCAGAACCAAGAGACCCAGTACTTC.

The V call is TRBV5-1, the J call TRBJ1-1, with D perhaps matching TRBD1 (5 bases). CDR1 is SGHRS, CDR2 YFSETQ, per germline. The CDR3 spans 12 residues. Trimming shortened V by 0 bases and J by 12 bases, and 12 bases separated the two germline ends. The CDR3 DNA sequence: TGCGCCAGCAGCTTGGACAGGAGTGGGACTTTCTTT. It codes for CASSLDRSGTFF.

This CDR3 is CASRGTGSYEQYF. CDR3 nucleotide sequence: TGTGCCAGCAGAGGGACAGGATCCTACGAGCAGTACTTC. The V call is TRBV6-5, the J call TRBJ2-7; 8 bases agree with TRBD1. CDR1 and CDR2 (germline): MNHEY, SVGAGI. This CDR3 comprises 13 residues. Unmatched junction bases numbered 2, after V lost 6 bases and J lost 1 base.

CDR3 protein: CSVLAAEKDIQYF. The DNA of the CDR3 is TGCAGCGTCCTGGCGGCGGAGAAAGACATTCAGTACTTC. This chain connects TRBV29-1 to TRBJ2-4, with D unresolved. Germline V gene sequence: CDR1 SQVTM, CDR2 ANQGSEA. This CDR3 is built from 13 residues. The V and J ends lost 6 bases and 8 bases respectively, with 17 bases between them.

This clone was found once. The chain recombines TRBV7-2 with TRBJ2-5; possibly TRBD1 for D (5 bases). The CDR3 extends over 14 amino acids. V was pared by 3 bases and J by 0 bases, with 8 bases between. Germline V lookup: CDR1 SGHTA, CDR2 FQGNSA. The CDR3 is CASSFLDNQETQYF. The CDR3 region has the DNA TGTGCCAGCAGCTTCTTGGACAACCAAGAGACCCAGTACTTC.

The chain couples TRBV7-3 to TRBJ1-2; no reliable D call. Germline V lookup: CDR1 SGHTA, CDR2 FQGTGA. The ends were cut back, 3 bases at V and 6 bases at J, with 14 bases in the middle. CDR3 length: 14 amino acids. The CDR3 loop is CASSFLFGGDGYTF. CDR3 DNA: TGTGCCAGCAGCTTTCTTTTCGGTGGCGATGGCTACACCTTC. The full variable domain, with the rest looked up from reference TRBV7-3 and TRBJ1-2, is GAGVSQTPSNKVTEKGKYVELRCDPISGHTALYWYRQSLGQGPEFLIYFQGTGAADDSGLPNDRFFAVRPEGSVSTLKIQRTERGDSAVYLCASSFLFGGDGYTFGSGTRLTVV.

A single count supports this clone. The rearrangement uses TRBV6-5 and TRBJ2-3, with D possibly being TRBD2 (6 bases). The CDR3 consists of 13 residues. From germline, CDR1 is MNHEY and CDR2 SVGAGI. V shed 5 bases and J shed 8 bases, with 14 bases lying between them. The CDR3 reads CASSEAGSFTQYF. The CDR3, as DNA: TGTGCCAGCAGTGAAGCCGGGAGTTTTACGCAGTATTTT.

This clone occurred a few times. J is TRBJ2-7 and V is TRBV5-1; 12 bases are a match to TRBD2. The germline CDR1 and CDR2 sequences are SGHRS and YFSETQ. J was trimmed by 2 bases and V by 4 bases; bases with no gene match: 4. The CDR3 runs 15 residues. The CDR3 region has the DNA TGCGCCAGCAGCACGACTAGCGGGAGTACCTACGAGCAGTACTTC. Protein sequence: CASSTTSGSTYEQYF.

The V gene is TRBV18, the J gene TRBJ2-2, with 7 bases aligning to TRBD1. J lost 2 bases, V lost 0 bases, and 6 bases had no gene match. The germline CDR1 and CDR2 sequences are KGHSH and LQKENI. This CDR3 region has 17 residues. This CDR3 reads CASSPPTTGYNTGELFF. CDR3 sequence (DNA): TGTGCCAGCTCACCACCGACGACAGGGTATAACACCGGGGAGCTGTTTTTT.

The rearrangement joins TRBV7-8 to TRBJ2-5; TRBD2 might be the D (5 bases). The germline V gene has CDR1 SGHVS and CDR2 FQNEAQ. The CDR3 spans 13 residues. The germline V and J ends were trimmed by 7 bases and 5 bases, with 14 bases remaining between them. CDR3 region: CASTPRPGETQYF. The DNA of the CDR3 is TGTGCCAGCACACCCCGGCCGGGGGAGACCCAGTACTTC.

The V and J genes are TRBV9 and TRBJ2-1; TRBD2 matches at 12 bases. The CDR3 covers 16 residues. CDR1 and CDR2 (germline): SGDLS, YYNGEE. V shed 3 bases and J 7 bases; nucleotides not matched to a gene: 8. The DNA of the CDR3 is TGTGCCAGCAGCGCCATACTAGCGGGAGGAGTTAATGAGCAGTTCTTC. It is translated as CASSAILAGGVNEQFF.

This clone was seen a handful of times. The chain employs TRBV18 and TRBJ1-2, with unresolved D. Per the germline V gene, CDR1 is KGHSH and CDR2 is LQKENI. The CDR3 length is 13 residues. Trimming removed 3 bases at V and 6 bases at J, with 11 bases between. The chain's CDR3 is CASSPAESNGYTF. Written as DNA, the CDR3 is TGTGCCAGCTCACCGGCGGAGAGCAATGGCTACACCTTC.

The chain carries TRBV9 and TRBJ2-3, with a tentative D call TRBD2 (5 bases). CDR3 length equals 13 residues. CDR1 and CDR2 (germline): SGDLS, YYNGEE. Trimming cost V 4 bases and J 5 bases, with 11 bases left between them. The CDR3 is CASSSLTRDTQYF. CDR3 nucleotide sequence: TGTGCCAGCAGCTCACTAACTAGAGATACGCAGTATTTT.